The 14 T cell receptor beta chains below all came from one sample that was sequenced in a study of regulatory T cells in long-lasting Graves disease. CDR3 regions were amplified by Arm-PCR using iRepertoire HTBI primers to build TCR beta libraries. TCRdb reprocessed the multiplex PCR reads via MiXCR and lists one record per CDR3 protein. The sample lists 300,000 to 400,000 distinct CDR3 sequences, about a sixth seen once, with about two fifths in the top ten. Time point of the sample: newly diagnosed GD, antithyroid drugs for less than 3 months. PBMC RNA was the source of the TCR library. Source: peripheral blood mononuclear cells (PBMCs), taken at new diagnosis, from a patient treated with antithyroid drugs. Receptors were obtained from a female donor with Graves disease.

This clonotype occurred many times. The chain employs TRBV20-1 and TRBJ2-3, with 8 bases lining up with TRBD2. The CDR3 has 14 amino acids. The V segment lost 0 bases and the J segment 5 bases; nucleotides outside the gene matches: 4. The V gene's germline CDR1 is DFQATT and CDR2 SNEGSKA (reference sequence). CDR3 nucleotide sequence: TGCAGTGCTAGAGACGGGAGGGCCGGAGATACGCAGTATTTT. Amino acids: CSARDGRAGDTQYF.

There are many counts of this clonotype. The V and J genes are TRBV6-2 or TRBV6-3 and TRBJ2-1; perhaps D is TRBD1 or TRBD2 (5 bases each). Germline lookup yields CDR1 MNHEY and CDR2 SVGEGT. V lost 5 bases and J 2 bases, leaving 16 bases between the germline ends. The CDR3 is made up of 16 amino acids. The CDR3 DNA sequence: TGTGCCAGCAGTGGTACCGGGACGGGACCCTACAATGAGCAGTTCTTC. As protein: CASSGTGTGPYNEQFF.

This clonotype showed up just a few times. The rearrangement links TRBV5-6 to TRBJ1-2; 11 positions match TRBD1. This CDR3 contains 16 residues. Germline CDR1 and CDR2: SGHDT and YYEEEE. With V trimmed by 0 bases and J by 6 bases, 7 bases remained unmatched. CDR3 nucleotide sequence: TGTGCCAGCAGCTTGGAGGACAGGGGGCAAACGGATGGCTACACCTTC. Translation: CASSLEDRGQTDGYTF.

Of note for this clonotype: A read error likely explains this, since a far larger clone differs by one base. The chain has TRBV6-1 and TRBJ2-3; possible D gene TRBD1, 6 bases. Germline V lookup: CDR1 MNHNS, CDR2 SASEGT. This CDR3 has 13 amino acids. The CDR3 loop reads CASSDRDTGTQYF. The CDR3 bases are TGTGCCAGCAGTGACAGGGACACAGGTACGCAGTATTTT.

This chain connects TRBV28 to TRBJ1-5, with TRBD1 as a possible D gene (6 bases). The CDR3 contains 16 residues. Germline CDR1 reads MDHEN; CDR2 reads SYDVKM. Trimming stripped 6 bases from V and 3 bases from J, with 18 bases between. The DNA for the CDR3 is TGTGCCAGCAGCCTTTGGACAGTAACTTTCAATCAGCCCCAGCATTTT. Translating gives CASSLWTVTFNQPQHF.

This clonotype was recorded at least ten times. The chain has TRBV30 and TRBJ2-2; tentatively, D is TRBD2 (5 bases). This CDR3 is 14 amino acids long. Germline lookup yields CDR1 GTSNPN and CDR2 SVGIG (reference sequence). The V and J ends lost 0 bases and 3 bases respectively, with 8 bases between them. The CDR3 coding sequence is TGTGCCTGGAGTGTAAGCGGCCACACCGGGGAGCTGTTTTTT. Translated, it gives CAWSVSGHTGELFF.

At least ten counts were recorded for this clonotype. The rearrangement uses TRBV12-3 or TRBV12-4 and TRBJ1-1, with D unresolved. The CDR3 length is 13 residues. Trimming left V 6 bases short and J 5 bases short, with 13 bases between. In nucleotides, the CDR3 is TGTGCCAGCAGCCTCGGTAGTTGGACTGAAGCTTTCTTT. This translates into CASSLGSWTEAFF.

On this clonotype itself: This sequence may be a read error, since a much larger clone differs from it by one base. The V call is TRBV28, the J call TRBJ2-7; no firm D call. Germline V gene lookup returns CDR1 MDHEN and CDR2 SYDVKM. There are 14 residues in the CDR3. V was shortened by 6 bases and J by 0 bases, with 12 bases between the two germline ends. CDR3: CASSVVGDSYEQYF. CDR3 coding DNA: TGTGCCAGCAGCGTAGTCGGCGACTCCTACGAGCAGTACTTC.

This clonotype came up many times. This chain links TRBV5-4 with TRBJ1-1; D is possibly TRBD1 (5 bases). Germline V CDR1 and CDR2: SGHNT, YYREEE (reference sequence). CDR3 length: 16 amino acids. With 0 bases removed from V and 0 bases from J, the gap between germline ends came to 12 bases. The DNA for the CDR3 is TGTGCCAGCAGCTTGGGGGGCGAGGAATTGAACACTGAAGCTTTCTTT. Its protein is CASSLGGEELNTEAFF.

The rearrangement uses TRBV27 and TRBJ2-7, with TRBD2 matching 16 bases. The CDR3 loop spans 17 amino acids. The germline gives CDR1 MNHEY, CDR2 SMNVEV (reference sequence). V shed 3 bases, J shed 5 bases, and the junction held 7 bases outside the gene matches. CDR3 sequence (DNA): TGTGCCAGCAGTTTTGGGACTAGCGGGAGGGCAAGTAACGAGCAGTACTTC. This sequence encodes CASSFGTSGRASNEQYF.

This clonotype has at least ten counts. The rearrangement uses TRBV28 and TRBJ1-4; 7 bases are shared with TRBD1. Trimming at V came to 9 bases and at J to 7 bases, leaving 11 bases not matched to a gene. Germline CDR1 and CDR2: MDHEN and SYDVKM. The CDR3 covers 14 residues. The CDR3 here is CASRHRGGGEKLFF. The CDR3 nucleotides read TGTGCCAGTAGACACAGGGGAGGGGGTGAAAAACTGTTTTTT.

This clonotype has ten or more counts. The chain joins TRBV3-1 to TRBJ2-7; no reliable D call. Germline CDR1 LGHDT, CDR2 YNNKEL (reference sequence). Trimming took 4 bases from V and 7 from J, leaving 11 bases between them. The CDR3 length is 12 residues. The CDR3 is CASSRSSAEQYF. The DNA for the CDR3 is TGTGCCAGCAGCCGTTCCTCGGCTGAGCAGTACTTC.

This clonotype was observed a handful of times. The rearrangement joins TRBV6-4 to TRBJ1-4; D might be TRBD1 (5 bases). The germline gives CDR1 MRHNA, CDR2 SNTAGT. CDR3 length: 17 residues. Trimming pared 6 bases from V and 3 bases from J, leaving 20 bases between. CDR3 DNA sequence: TGTGCCAGCAGCCCCCGCCTCGGGGCTTCGGCTAATGAAAAACTGTTTTTT. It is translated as CASSPRLGASANEKLFF.

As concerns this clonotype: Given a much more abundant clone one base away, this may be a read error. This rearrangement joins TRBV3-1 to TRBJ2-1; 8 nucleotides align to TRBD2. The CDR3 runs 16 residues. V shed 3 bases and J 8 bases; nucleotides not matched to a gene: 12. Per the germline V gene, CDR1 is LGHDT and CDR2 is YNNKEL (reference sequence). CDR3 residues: CASSHRLATEGDEQFF. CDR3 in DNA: TGTGCCAGCAGCCACAGACTAGCGACTGAAGGCGATGAGCAGTTCTTC.